A selection of T cell receptor beta chains follows, all from one sample in a study of blood T cell repertoires in COVID-19. Only in-frame clones appear in the TCRdb table, and some are missing; sequencing was by immunoSEQ multiplex PCR. Of 160,000 or so clones listed, around 84% are singletons. The sample comprised peripheral blood. These receptors all stem from a woman between 50 and 59 years old with acute or convalescent COVID-19. The CDR3 runs from the conserved cysteine through the conserved F or W. The D gene is left open where the match is weak. A clone size is listed for some rows: how often the clone was seen (once, few, many), or a class if it is expanded.

D gene	clone size	J gene	V gene	CDR3 protein	CDR3 DNA
TRBD1	.	TRBJ1-5	TRBV2	CASSERTGGDQPQHF	TGTGCCAGCAGTGAAAGGACAGGGGGGGATCAGCCCCAGCATTTT
TRBD1	once	TRBJ1-2	TRBV19	CATDRGPGYGYTF	TGTGCCACCGACAGGGGGCCGGGCTATGGCTACACCTTC
.	.	TRBJ1-5	TRBV19	CASNHRGQPQHF	TGTGCCAGTAACCATCGAGGGCAGCCCCAGCATTTT
TRBD2	once	TRBJ2-1	TRBV14	CASQRGLARNEQFF	TGTGCCAGCCAAAGGGGACTAGCTCGCAATGAGCAGTTCTTC
.	.	TRBJ1-3	TRBV18	CASSPGAFSGNTIYF	TGTGCCAGCTCACCAGGGGCCTTCTCTGGAAACACCATATATTTT
.	.	TRBJ1-3	TRBV2	CASSELGLRTGNTIYF	TGTGCCAGCAGCGAATTAGGACTTCGGACTGGAAACACCATATATTTT
TRBD1	.	TRBJ2-7	TRBV10-3	CAILGQGLYEQYF	TGTGCCATCCTTGGACAGGGGCTCTACGAGCAGTACTTC
TRBD1	.	TRBJ1-5	TRBV6-5	CASAGTGRNQPQHF	TGTGCCAGCGCCGGGACAGGTCGCAATCAGCCCCAGCATTTT
.	.	TRBJ1-2	TRBV4-1	CASSQESAGSNYGYTF	TGCGCCAGCAGCCAAGAAAGTGCGGGATCTAACTATGGCTACACCTTC
.	.	TRBJ2-1	TRBV7-7	CASSRTPPDEQFF	TGTGCCAGCAGCCGGACACCGCCTGATGAGCAGTTCTTC
.	.	TRBJ1-1	TRBV19	CASSLRLDSEAFF	TGTGCCAGTAGTTTGCGCCTCGACTCTGAAGCTTTCTTT
.	.	TRBJ1-1	TRBV5-1	CASSDTENTEAFF	TGCGCCAGCAGCGATACAGAGAACACTGAAGCTTTCTTT
.	few	TRBJ1-6	TRBV7-2	CASKGGQQNSPLHF	TGTGCCAGCAAGGGGGGGCAGCAGAATTCACCCCTCCACTTT
.	.	TRBJ1-6	TRBV5-1	CASSSTGRGSDSPLHF	TGCGCCAGCAGCTCCACAGGGAGAGGATCGGATTCACCCCTCCACTTT
.	.	TRBJ2-7	TRBV21-1	CASSPPRQGAYEQYF	TGTGCCAGCAGCCCCCCGAGGCAGGGTGCCTACGAGCAGTACTTC
TRBD1	.	TRBJ2-1	TRBV5-6	CASSPGTGSYNEQFF	TGTGCCAGCAGCCCCGGGACAGGATCGTACAATGAGCAGTTCTTC
TRBD1	.	TRBJ1-2	TRBV4-3	CASSQGQGISYGYTF	TGCGCCAGCAGCCAAGGACAGGGGATTTCCTATGGCTACACCTTC
.	.	TRBJ2-5	TRBV5-8	CASNLGAETQYF	TGTGCCAGCAACCTAGGGGCTGAGACCCAGTACTTC
.	few	TRBJ1-5	TRBV4-3	CASSQDLRGGNQPQHF	TGCGCCAGCAGCCAAGACCTCAGGGGAGGCAATCAGCCCCAGCATTTT
TRBD1	.	TRBJ1-3	TRBV2	CASSDFRGPGNTIYF	TGTGCCAGCAGTGATTTCAGGGGGCCTGGAAACACCATATATTTT
.	.	TRBJ2-1	TRBV9	CASSGRDNYYNEQFF	TGTGCCAGCAGCGGCCGGGACAACTACTACAATGAGCAGTTCTTC
.	.	TRBJ2-5	TRBV2	CARKEDYRGGETQYF	TGTGCCAGAAAAGAAGACTACAGGGGAGGAGAGACCCAGTACTTC